What follows describes a single TCR beta chain. What it binds is unknown. The sample belongs to a study of CD8 T cells in Susac syndrome. Overall study findings and caveats: Individuals included in the TCR sequencing and HLA analysis were acknowledged by the study to be relatively few in number.

Sequencing of TCR beta was performed on blood CD8+ T cells and on blood CD4+ T cells. TEMRA cells were FACS-enriched, unlike CD8+ and CD4+ T cells, which were negatively isolated. Unmatched junction bases numbered 5, after V lost 3 bases and J lost 4 bases. Germline V CDR1 and CDR2: SGHDN, FVKESK. CDR3 size: 15 residues. Reverse transcription of about 0.45 to 1 ug RNA was performed with random hexamers. Amplification of TCR beta CDR3 by immunoSEQ multiplex PCR spanned 54 Vbeta and 13 Jbeta. Using its own MiXCR run on the immunoSEQ multiplex PCR reads, TCRdb lists one record per CDR3 protein. Here the sample spans about 440,000 distinct CDR3 sequences, more than 70% being singletons.

This clonotype was sampled from a human donor with multiple sclerosis. The rearrangement uses TRBV14 and TRBJ2-7; 11 bases line up with TRBD1. What was sequenced was CD8+ T cells from PBMCs. CDR3 protein: CASSHPDRGLYEQYF. The CDR3 nucleotides read TGTGCCAGCAGCCACCCGGACAGGGGGCTATACGAGCAGTACTTC.